The clone carrying this T cell receptor (beta chain) was seen just once. The PCR had 60 Vbeta and 13 Jbeta primers. Some clones are missing from TCRdb's copy, which holds only in-frame ones; the method was immunoSEQ multiplex PCR. The sample shows 100,000 to 150,000 clones, over 75% of them seen only once. The data originate from a study of cytomegalovirus exposure and HLA in healthy donors. Germline CDR1 reads MNHEY; CDR2 reads SMNVEV (reference sequence). V gave up 5 bases and J gave up 8 bases, with 13 bases separating them. The CDR3 is 14 residues long. This rearrangement joins TRBV27 to TRBJ1-6; no clear D gene. What was sequenced was PBMCs. The TCR sequence derives from a man aged 18 to 29 in good health and CMV-seropositive. In DNA, the CDR3 is TGTGCCAGCAGTCTAAGGACGGGATATTCACCCCTCCACTTT. It encodes CASSLRTGYSPLHF.